The sequence of this T cell receptor beta chain was determined in a study of radiation and T cells in renal cell carcinoma. General study results and limits: From baseline, blood top tumor clonotypes peaked at 2 weeks post-radiation.

Looked up from germline, CDR1 is MNHEY and CDR2 is SMNVEV (reference sequence). V lost 5 bases and J 4 bases, leaving 14 bases between the germline ends. The CDR3 extends over 14 amino acids. To note about this clone: The target antigen is unknown.

Using immunoSEQ multiplex PCR, the repertoire was profiled, and TCRdb retains in-frame clones only, with some absent. The repertoire holds 60,000 to 95,000 clones, over 80% seen once, with about 2.5% in the top ten. Time point meaning: blood 4 weeks post-SBRT, at nephrectomy. Treatment given: 15 Gy SBRT to primary tumor, nephrectomy 4 weeks later. Nephrectomy followed 15 Gy stereotactic body radiation by 4 weeks. Serial blood draws occurred at baseline and 2 and 4 weeks post-SBRT. The tumor was a clear cell renal cell carcinoma. The clonotype originates from a woman in her sixties or seventies with renal cell carcinoma. This chain uses TRBV27 with TRBJ1-1; D ambiguous. This material consisted of blood, taken from a patient whose treatment included radiotherapy and nephrectomy. Here the CDR3 reads CASSVRTAATEAFF. CDR3 in DNA: TGTGCCAGCAGTGTAAGGACGGCAGCCACTGAAGCTTTCTTT.